This entry lists 15 T cell receptor beta chains sequenced from one sample in a study of Ad26.COV2.S vaccination and SARS-CoV-2 variants. The treatment here: roughly 20 received Ad26.COV2.S at low or high dose, single or two shots; 5 received placebo; per-sample allocation not given. Specimen acquisition occurred on day 63 following the initial vaccine or placebo injection. TCRdb keeps only in-frame clones here, not all; method: immunoSEQ multiplex PCR. The table includes about 350,000 clones, approximately 90% detected once. The sequencing used peripheral blood, collected in a trial of Ad26.COV2.S vaccine versus placebo. These receptors originate from a person between 18 and 65 years old who received the Ad26.COV2.S COVID-19 vaccine or a placebo.

The chain recombines TRBV5-1 with TRBJ2-7; TRBD1 matches at 8 bases. CDR3 length equals 14 residues. Germline V gene sequence: CDR1 SGHRS, CDR2 YFSETQ. The ends lost 5 bases at V and 3 bases at J; junction bases unmatched: 7. In DNA, the CDR3 is TGCGCCAGCAGAAAGGGACAGGACCTCTACGAGCAGTACTTC. Protein sequence: CASRKGQDLYEQYF.

The rearrangement uses TRBV21-1 and TRBJ2-5; no check of the table's D call, TRBD1, against the DNA was made. TRBV21-1 is noted as a pseudogene. CDR3 length: 14 residues. The CDR3 nucleotides read TGTGCCAGCAGCGATCGACACCTTCAAGAGACCCAGTACTTC. Translation: CASSDRHLQETQYF.

Here the CDR3 DNA reads TGTGCCAGCAGCCCCCTAGGGGGGTTTTTGAACACTGAAGCTTTCTTT. Amino acid sequence: CASSPLGGFLNTEAFF. The V call is TRBV5-4, the J call TRBJ1-1, with a weak D call TRBD1 (6 bases). This CDR3 has 16 residues. Germline loops: CDR1 SGHNT, CDR2 YYREEE (reference sequence). V lost 4 bases to trimming and J lost 0 bases, with 16 bases between them.

The chain links TRBV5-1 to TRBJ2-7; 9 positions match TRBD1. Germline V CDR1 and CDR2: SGHRS, YFSETQ. Trimming removed 5 bases from V and 6 bases from J; junction bases left unmatched: 15. This CDR3 is 16 amino acids long. The chain's CDR3 is CASRRGRGTGSPEQYF. The DNA for the CDR3 is TGCGCCAGCAGACGAGGTAGGGGGACAGGGTCACCCGAGCAGTACTTC.

The chain couples TRBV28 to TRBJ1-1; D call uncertain. Trimming stripped 2 bases from V and 6 bases from J, with 19 bases between. CDR1 MDHEN and CDR2 SYDVKM come from the germline V gene. This CDR3 comprises 16 residues. CDR3 nucleotide sequence: TGTGCCAGCAGTTTAAATTACGGATTCCAGGACGCTGAAGCTTTCTTT. Amino acid sequence: CASSLNYGFQDAEAFF.

Remarks on this clone: This sample includes further DNA sequences coding for the same CDR3. This sequence joins TRBV5-6 and TRBJ2-7; D is possibly TRBD2 (7 bases). CDR3 length: 15 residues. Germline-derived CDR1 and CDR2 are SGHDT and YYEEEE. V was clipped by 0 bases and J by 4 bases, with 14 bases between them. CDR3 DNA sequence: TGTGCCAGCAGCTTGGTGGGGGGGCTAACGTACGAGCAGTACTTC. It yields the protein CASSLVGGLTYEQYF.

The rearrangement links TRBV5-1 to TRBJ2-3; no definite D call. Germline loops: CDR1 SGHRS, CDR2 YFSETQ. Trimming took off 0 bases at V and 4 bases at J, with 3 bases between the two ends. The CDR3 is made up of 12 amino acids. The CDR3 spells CASSLASDTQYF. For the CDR3, the DNA is TGCGCCAGCAGCTTGGCATCAGATACGCAGTATTTT.

The rearrangement joins TRBV5-1 to TRBJ1-1; D is unresolved. Germline V CDR1 and CDR2: SGHRS, YFSETQ. V was cut by 4 bases and J by 2 bases, with 12 bases left in between. CDR3 length: 14 amino acids. Written as DNA, the CDR3 is TGCGCCAGCAGCGGTTTGTCCCTAAACACTGAAGCTTTCTTT. This codes for CASSGLSLNTEAFF. The full variable domain, rest sourced from reference TRBV5-1 and TRBJ1-1, is KAGVTQTPRYLIKTRGQQVTLSCSPISGHRSVSWYQQTPGQGLQFLFEYFSETQRNKGNFPGRFSGRQFSNSRSEMNVSTLELGDSALYLCASSGLSLNTEAFFGQGTRLTVV.

CDR3 sequence reads: CASSDLHPRDGYTF. DNA of the CDR3: TGTGCCAGCAGCGACCTACACCCGAGAGATGGCTACACCTTC. The chain joins TRBV7-3 to TRBJ1-2; no reliable D call. Germline CDR1 SGHTA, CDR2 FQGTGA. CDR3 length: 14 amino acids. V was trimmed by 5 bases and J by 6 bases, leaving 16 bases between them. Supplemented by reference TRBV7-3 and TRBJ1-2, the full variable domain reads GAGVSQTPSNKVTEKGKYVELRCDPISGHTALYWYRQSLGQGPEFLIYFQGTGAADDSGLPNDRFFAVRPEGSVSTLKIQRTERGDSAVYLCASSDLHPRDGYTFGSGTRLTVV.

The table lists this clone with a few counts. In nucleotides, the CDR3 is TGTGCCAGCAGCGGACCGACTAACTATGGCTACACCTTC. It encodes CASSGPTNYGYTF. The J gene is TRBJ1-2, the V gene TRBV6-4; D is undetermined. Trimming shortened V by 6 bases and J by 0 bases, and 8 bases separated the two germline ends. The CDR3 contains 13 residues. Germline assignment: CDR1 MRHNA and CDR2 SNTAGT.

The chain uses TRBV7-9 and TRBJ2-5; TRBD1 aligns across 8 bases. The CDR3 spans 15 residues. Trimming cost V 5 bases and J 5 bases; bases outside gene matches: 10. The germline gives CDR1 SEHNR, CDR2 FQNEAQ (reference sequence). The DNA of the CDR3 is TGTGCCAGCAGCCAGAAACAGGGGGTCGAGGAGACCCAGTACTTC. As protein: CASSQKQGVEETQYF.

The chain links TRBV2 to TRBJ2-2, with a weak D call TRBD1 (6 bases). Germline CDR1 and CDR2: SNHLY and FYNNEI. Trimming removed 5 bases from V and 0 bases from J, with 10 bases in between. The CDR3 extends over 15 amino acids. The CDR3 reads CASSRDTANTGELFF. CDR3 nucleotide sequence: TGTGCCAGCAGTCGGGACACCGCGAACACCGGGGAGCTGTTTTTT.

This chain connects TRBV5-1 to TRBJ2-3; the match to TRBD1 covers 9 bases. Looked up from germline, CDR1 is SGHRS and CDR2 is YFSETQ. The junction had 8 bases not matched to a gene; V was cut back by 4 bases and J by 2 bases. The CDR3 runs to 16 residues. This chain's CDR3 is CASSDRDRAVTDTQYF. CDR3 DNA sequence: TGCGCCAGCAGCGATCGGGACAGGGCAGTCACAGATACGCAGTATTTT.

The rearrangement uses TRBV9 and TRBJ1-1, with 8 bases fitting TRBD1. The junction had 4 bases not matched to a gene; V was cut back by 2 bases and J by 7 bases. Per germline, CDR1 SGDLS and CDR2 YYNGEE. CDR3 length: 13 residues. CDR3 amino acids: CASSVSGQGEAFF. The CDR3 bases are TGTGCCAGCAGCGTTTCCGGACAGGGTGAAGCTTTCTTT.

This clone has just one count. This sequence joins TRBV5-4 and TRBJ2-4, with 7 positions matching TRBD1. Germline V lookup: CDR1 SGHNT, CDR2 YYREEE (reference sequence). Trimming took 1 base from V and 0 from J; bases not matched to a gene: 7. CDR3 length: 17 residues. Here the CDR3 DNA reads TGTGCCAGCAGCTTGTCCTGGGACAGTGAAGCCAAAAACATTCAGTACTTC. It yields the protein CASSLSWDSEAKNIQYF.